This TCR beta chain is from a study of human T cells and chemical hapten exposure (dated by TCRdb to the early 2020s). Regarding the study in general: For sensitization, 2% DPC in acetone was applied to a roughly 2 cm by roughly 2 cm area of upper inner arm skin. Throughout the roughly 25-week study period, patients were also given weekly therapeutic DPC doses on the scalp. Patch testing on the upper back used Finn chambers containing 0.01% DPC, with scoring done after 6 days according to International Contact Dermatitis Research Group standards. The patient cohort, mostly female, included alopecia areata with under or over 50% scalp involvement, alopecia totalis and alopecia universalis. Libraries were pooled for sequencing, and per-sample TCR yields varied mainly because of small differences in library volumes within the pool. The study tracked peripheral blood TCR repertoire changes in vivo during primary and secondary sensitization to the hapten diphenylcyclopropenone (DPC) in alopecia patients. Patient blood was sampled pre-sensitization (week 0) and at 2, 6 and about 24 weeks after DPC sensitization. Some 29 alopecia patients provided blood for TCR sequencing at one to four time points (pre-sensitization, 2, 6 and 24 weeks).

The label giving this sample's time point can be read as: pre-sensitization, week 0. Read against the paper, the sample's treatment or condition label means: therapeutic diphenylcyclopropenone sensitization with weekly scalp DPC. At each patch-test visit, blood was drawn before the patch test was applied. Eligible patients were aged 18 to 70, diagnosed with alopecia, deemed suitable for DPC therapy, and excluded if pregnant. Total RNA was extracted from unfractionated whole blood collected in Tempus Blood RNA tubes. The library relied on RACE. This sample was sequenced with a NextSeq 500. Library preparation attached unique molecular identifiers to individual cDNA molecules for quantitative, reproducible TCR counting. From each blood RNA sample, both TCR alpha and TCR beta chains were sequenced. The authors' analysis ran thus. A median of around 100,000 TCRs per sample was observed, with a range of 23,224 to 690,600. V, J and CDR3 annotation of the TCR reads was carried out using the Decombinator software suite. For PS versus PT1 abundance plots, all samples were subsampled to the same number of TCRs (28,000). TCRs were defined as expanded if absent before sensitization and observed at least eight times at the 2-week time point. TCRdb trimmed public reads at Q25 via fastp, called clones via MiXCR and kept in-frame beta chains. Rows matching on CDR3 protein sequence are summarized as one entry with the most common DNA and genes. Clone size and V and J calls follow TCRdb, not the original study. The table for this sample lists around 56,000 distinct CDR3 sequences; more than 7.5% of them were counted only once. The ten most abundant clones make up 9.6% of the sample.

The CDR3 goes from the cysteine to the phenylalanine over 14 residues. Only CDR3 DNA remains: 42 bases, in frame from the first base. For this chain, trimming is 6 bases at the V end and 2 bases at the J end, and the number of junction bases without a gene match is 3. From a lookup of the germline V gene, CDR1 and CDR2 are SNHLY and FYNNEI. Comment on this clonotype: Its antigen remains unidentified. Base qualities were left out, and no much larger clone turns up one base away.

Overall study outcomes, separate from this receptor: Expanded TCRs formed significantly more large CDR3 similarity clusters than pre-sensitization or healthy control sets, consistent with antigen-driven responses. No change with DPC sensitization was found in the number of TCRs above 1 in 1000 frequency, and no evidence of global repertoire structure alterations was found. The number of PT1 expanded TCRs positively correlated with patch test score, significant at thresholds 8, 16 and 32 but not 4. All patients had alopecia, a presumed autoimmune disease, so their immune response might differ from that of healthy individuals. After repeated subsampling, the strength of the expansion versus patch-test correlation and the threshold at which it became significant changed.

This receptor chain uses TRBV2 and TRBJ2-1; TRBD1 aligns with 8 central bases. The clonotype originates from a man aged 35 to 55 with alopecia areata. Some clones in this sample may be carry-over from other donors' samples. The sample here was whole blood, taken in connection with sensitization to the hapten diphenylcyclopropenone (DPC). The CDR3 region: CASRGQGAYNEQFF. The DNA sequence is TGTGCCAGCAGAGGACAGGGAGCCTACAATGAGCAGTTCTTC.